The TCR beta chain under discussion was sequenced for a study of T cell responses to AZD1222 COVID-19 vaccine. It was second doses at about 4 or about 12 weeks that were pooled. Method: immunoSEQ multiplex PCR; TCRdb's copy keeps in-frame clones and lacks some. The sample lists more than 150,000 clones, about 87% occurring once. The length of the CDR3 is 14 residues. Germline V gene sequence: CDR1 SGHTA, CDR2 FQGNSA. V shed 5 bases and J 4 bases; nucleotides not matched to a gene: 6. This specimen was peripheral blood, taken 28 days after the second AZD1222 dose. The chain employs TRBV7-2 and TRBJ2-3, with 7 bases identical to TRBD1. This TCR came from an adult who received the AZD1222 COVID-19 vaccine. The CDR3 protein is CASSLDRVADTQYF. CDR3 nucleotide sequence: TGTGCCAGCAGCCTTGACAGGGTCGCAGATACGCAGTATTTT.